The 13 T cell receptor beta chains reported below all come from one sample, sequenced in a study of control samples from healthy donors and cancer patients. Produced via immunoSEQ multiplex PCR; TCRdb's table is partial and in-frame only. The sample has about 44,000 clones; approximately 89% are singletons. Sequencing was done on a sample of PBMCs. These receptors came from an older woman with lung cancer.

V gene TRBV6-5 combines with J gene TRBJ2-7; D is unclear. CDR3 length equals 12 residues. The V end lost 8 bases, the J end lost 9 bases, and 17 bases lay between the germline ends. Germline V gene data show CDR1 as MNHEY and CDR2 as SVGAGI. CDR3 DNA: TGTGCCAGCGCCCAACTTCAGGAAGGGCAGTACTTC. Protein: CASAQLQEGQYF.

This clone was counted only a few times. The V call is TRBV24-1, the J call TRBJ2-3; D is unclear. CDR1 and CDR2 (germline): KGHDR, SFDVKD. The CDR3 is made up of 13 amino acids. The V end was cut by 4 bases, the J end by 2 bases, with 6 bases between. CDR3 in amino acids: CATSDSATDTQYF. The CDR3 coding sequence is TGTGCCACCAGTGACTCAGCCACAGATACGCAGTATTTT.

The CDR3 nucleotides read TGCGCCAGCAGCTCGGTAGCGGGGGAGGGTGGGGCCAACGTCCTGACTTTC. It codes for CASSSVAGEGGANVLTF. The V and J genes are TRBV5-1 and TRBJ2-6, with 9 nucleotides matching TRBD2. Losses at the gene ends were 3 bases for V and 3 bases for J; bases not matched to a gene: 7. The germline gives CDR1 SGHRS, CDR2 YFSETQ. The CDR3 extends over 17 amino acids.

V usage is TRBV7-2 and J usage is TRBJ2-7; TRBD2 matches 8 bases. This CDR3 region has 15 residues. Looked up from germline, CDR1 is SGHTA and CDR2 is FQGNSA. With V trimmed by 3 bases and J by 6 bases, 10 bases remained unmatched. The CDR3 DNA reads TGTGCCAGCAGCTTGTGGACTAGCCGGCAGCGCGAGCAGTACTTC. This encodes CASSLWTSRQREQYF.

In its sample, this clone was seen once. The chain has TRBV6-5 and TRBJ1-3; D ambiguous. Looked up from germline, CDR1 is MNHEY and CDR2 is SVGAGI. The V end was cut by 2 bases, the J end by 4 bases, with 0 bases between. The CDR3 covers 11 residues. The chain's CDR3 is CASSYGNTIYF. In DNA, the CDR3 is TGTGCCAGCAGTTACGGAAACACCATATATTTT.

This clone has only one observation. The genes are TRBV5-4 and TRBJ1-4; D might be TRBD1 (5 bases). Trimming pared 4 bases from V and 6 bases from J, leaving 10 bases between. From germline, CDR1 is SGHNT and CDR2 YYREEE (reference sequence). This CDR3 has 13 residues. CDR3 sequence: CASSLDRDEKLFF. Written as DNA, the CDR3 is TGTGCCAGCAGCCTTGACAGAGATGAAAAACTGTTTTTT.

The CDR3 DNA follows: TGTGCCACCAGTGACCCGGGACAGGGTGGAGAGACCCAGTACTTC. It translates to CATSDPGQGGETQYF. J is TRBJ2-5 and V is TRBV24-1, with TRBD1 identical over 9 bases. The junction had 6 bases not matched to a gene; V was cut back by 4 bases and J by 4 bases. This CDR3 has 15 residues. CDR1 and CDR2 from the germline V gene are KGHDR and SFDVKD.

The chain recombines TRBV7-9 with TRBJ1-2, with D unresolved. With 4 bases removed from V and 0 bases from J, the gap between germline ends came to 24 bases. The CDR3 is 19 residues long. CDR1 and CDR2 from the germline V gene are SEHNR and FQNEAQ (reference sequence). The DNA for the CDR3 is TGTGCCAGCAGCTCAACGTCAACTGTCCGGAACAAAGCTAACTATGGCTACACCTTC. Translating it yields CASSSTSTVRNKANYGYTF.

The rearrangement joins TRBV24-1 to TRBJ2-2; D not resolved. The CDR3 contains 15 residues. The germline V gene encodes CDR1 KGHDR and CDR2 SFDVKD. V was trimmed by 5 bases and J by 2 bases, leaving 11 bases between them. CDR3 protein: CATSGHRPNTGELFF. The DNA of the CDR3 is TGTGCCACCAGTGGACATCGGCCTAACACCGGGGAGCTGTTTTTT.

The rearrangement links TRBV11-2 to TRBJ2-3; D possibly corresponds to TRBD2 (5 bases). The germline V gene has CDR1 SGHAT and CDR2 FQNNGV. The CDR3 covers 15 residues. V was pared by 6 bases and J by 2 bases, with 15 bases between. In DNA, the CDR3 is TGTGCCAGCAGTCGCGGAGGACTCTTCACAGATACGCAGTATTTT. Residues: CASSRGGLFTDTQYF. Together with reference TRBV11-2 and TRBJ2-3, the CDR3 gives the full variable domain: EAGVAQSPRYKIIEKRQSVAFWCNPISGHATLYWYQQILGQGPKLLIQFQNNGVVDDSQLPKDRFSAERLKGVDSTLKIQPAKLEDSAVYLCASSRGGLFTDTQYFGPGTRLTVL.

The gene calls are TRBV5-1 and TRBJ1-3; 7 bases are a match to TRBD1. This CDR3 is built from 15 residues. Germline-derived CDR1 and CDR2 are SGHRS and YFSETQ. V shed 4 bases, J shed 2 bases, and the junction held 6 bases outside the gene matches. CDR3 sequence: CASSTGQATGNTIYF. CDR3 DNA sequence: TGCGCCAGCAGCACCGGACAGGCCACTGGAAACACCATATATTTT.

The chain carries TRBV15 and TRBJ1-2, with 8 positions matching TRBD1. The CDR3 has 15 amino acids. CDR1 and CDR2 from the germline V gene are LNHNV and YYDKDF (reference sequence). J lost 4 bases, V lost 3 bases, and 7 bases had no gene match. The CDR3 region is CATSRPGGLSYGYTF. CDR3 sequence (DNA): TGTGCCACCAGCAGGCCAGGGGGCCTGAGCTATGGCTACACCTTC. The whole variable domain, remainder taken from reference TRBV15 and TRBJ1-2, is DAMVIQNPRYQVTQFGKPVTLSCSQTLNHNVMYWYQQKSSQAPKLLFHYYDKDFNNEADTPDNFQSRRPNTSFCFLDIRSPGLGDTAMYLCATSRPGGLSYGYTFGSGTRLTVV.

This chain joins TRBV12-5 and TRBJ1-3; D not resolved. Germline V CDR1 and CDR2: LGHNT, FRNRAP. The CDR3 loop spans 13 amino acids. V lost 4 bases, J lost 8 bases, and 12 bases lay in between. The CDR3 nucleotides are TGTGCTAGTGGTTCCCCCTCGGAGGACACCATATATTTT. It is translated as CASGSPSEDTIYF.